These 29 T cell receptor beta chains share one sample of origin, sequenced in a study of shared clonotypes between healthy human individuals. TCRdb's table, derived via immunoSEQ multiplex PCR, lists solely in-frame clones and lacks some. The sample yields 1,400,000 or so clones, less than 99% seen once. The specimen was naive CD4+ T cells sorted from blood. Subset specified: CD45RA+ positively selected. These receptors came from a man younger than 40 in good health.

This clone was detected only once. The V and J genes are TRBV7-8 and TRBJ1-3; tentative D call: TRBD1 (6 bases). The germline V gene encodes CDR1 SGHVS and CDR2 FQNEAQ. This CDR3 comprises 18 residues. V was trimmed by 0 bases and J by 0 bases, leaving 15 bases between them. Here the CDR3 reads CASSLAVADRFSGNTIYF. The CDR3 nucleotides are TGTGCCAGCAGCTTAGCGGTCGCCGACAGGTTCTCTGGAAACACCATATATTTT. Variable domain in full (rest from reference TRBV7-8 and TRBJ1-3): GAGVSQSPRYKVAKRGQDVALRCDPISGHVSLFWYQQALGQGPEFLTYFQNEAQLDKSGLPSDRFFAERPEGSVSTLKIQRTQQEDSAVYLCASSLAVADRFSGNTIYFGEGSWLTVV.

V and J are TRBV9 and TRBJ2-2, with 8 bases matching TRBD2. The V gene end was trimmed by 0 bases and the J gene end by 7 bases; junction bases not matched to a gene: 5. Germline CDR1 and CDR2: SGDLS and YYNGEE. The CDR3 runs 15 residues. CDR3 region: CASSVGTSPFGELFF. CDR3 bases: TGTGCCAGCAGCGTAGGGACTAGCCCTTTCGGGGAGCTGTTTTTT.

V is TRBV28 and J is TRBJ1-4, with D unresolved. The V end lost 3 bases, the J end lost 0 bases, and 20 bases lay between the germline ends. The CDR3 sequence is 19 residues long. The germline V gene has CDR1 MDHEN and CDR2 SYDVKM. The CDR3 loop is CASSFISGGFLPTNEKLFF. DNA for the CDR3: TGTGCCAGCAGTTTCATCTCCGGAGGGTTTCTTCCAACTAATGAAAAACTGTTTTTT.

The chain recombines TRBV7-2 with TRBJ2-5; no firm D call. This CDR3 region has 12 residues. V lost 8 bases, J lost 7 bases, and 14 bases lay in between. From germline, CDR1 is SGHTA and CDR2 FQGNSA. CDR3 sequence reads: CASSLTEGTQYF. The DNA of the CDR3 is TGTGCCAGCTCCCTCACCGAAGGGACCCAGTACTTC.

V gene TRBV10-1 combines with J gene TRBJ2-3, with no clear D. The CDR3 sequence is 14 residues long. V was clipped by 2 bases and J by 0 bases, with 6 bases between them. In germline, CDR1 is WNHNN, CDR2 SYGVQD (reference sequence). The CDR3, as DNA: TGCGCCAGCAGTGAGAGGTATAGCACAGATACGCAGTATTTT. This codes for CASSERYSTDTQYF.

The rearrangement joins TRBV29-1 to TRBJ2-1, with TRBD2 identical over 9 bases. Germline loops: CDR1 SQVTM, CDR2 ANQGSEA. CDR3 size: 14 residues. The V segment lost 6 bases and the J segment 7 bases; nucleotides outside the gene matches: 10. The chain's CDR3 is CSVRKTSGSNEQFF. CDR3 coding DNA: TGCAGCGTACGAAAGACTAGCGGAAGTAATGAGCAGTTCTTC.

J is TRBJ2-1 and V is TRBV14; 12 bases align to TRBD2. Trimming at V came to 4 bases and at J to 7 bases, leaving 11 bases not matched to a gene. The CDR3 extends over 17 amino acids. Germline V gene data show CDR1 as SGHDN and CDR2 as FVKESK. The CDR3 protein is CASSPVRSSGRANEQFF. The CDR3 nucleotides read TGTGCCAGCAGCCCCGTAAGGTCTAGCGGGAGGGCGAATGAGCAGTTCTTC.

J is TRBJ1-3 and V is TRBV25-1, with D possibly matching TRBD1 (6 bases). The CDR3 has 14 residues. Trimming stripped 6 bases from V and 4 bases from J, with 13 bases between. CDR1 is MGHDK and CDR2 is SYGVNS in the germline V gene. CDR3 sequence: CASSTTGTGNTIYF. CDR3 sequence (DNA): TGTGCCAGCAGCACCACCGGGACAGGAAACACCATATATTTT.

This chain connects TRBV9 to TRBJ2-7, with 9 bases that match TRBD2. The CDR3 has 16 residues. Trimming removed 0 bases from V and 1 base from J; junction bases left unmatched: 5. Germline CDR1 and CDR2: SGDLS and YYNGEE. The CDR3 nucleotides are TGTGCCAGCAGCGTAGCGCGACTAGCGGAATCCTACGAGCAGTACTTC. Its protein is CASSVARLAESYEQYF.

V usage is TRBV18 and J usage is TRBJ1-5; TRBD1 aligns across 8 bases. Germline V CDR1 and CDR2: KGHSH, LQKENI. The CDR3 runs to 14 residues. Unmatched junction bases numbered 2, after V lost 4 bases and J lost 3 bases. CDR3 in DNA: TGTGCCAGCTCACTGACAGGGGACAATCAGCCCCAGCATTTT. It codes for CASSLTGDNQPQHF. The variable domain in full, with the rest retrieved from reference TRBV18 and TRBJ1-5, is NAGVMQNPRHLVRRRGQEARLRCSPMKGHSHVYWYRQLPEEGLKFMVYLQKENIIDESGMPKERFSAEFPKEGPSILRIQQVVRGDSAAYFCASSLTGDNQPQHFGDGTRLSIL.

The chain combines TRBV6-6 with TRBJ2-7, with 8 positions matching TRBD2. From germline, CDR1 is MNHNY and CDR2 SVGAGI (reference sequence). With V trimmed by 6 bases and J by 5 bases, 6 bases remained unmatched. The CDR3 is made up of 13 amino acids. The CDR3 DNA follows: TGTGCCAGCAGGAGCGGGAGAGTTAACGAGCAGTACTTC. Translation: CASRSGRVNEQYF.

The chain links TRBV7-2 to TRBJ1-2; 8 positions agree with TRBD1. The V and J ends lost 6 bases and 4 bases, in that order; junction bases with no gene match: 16. The germline V gene has CDR1 SGHTA and CDR2 FQGNSA. This CDR3 has 17 amino acids. CDR3 residues: CASSHIKGGTGTYGYTF. Written as DNA, the CDR3 is TGTGCCAGCAGTCATATAAAGGGGGGGACAGGAACCTATGGCTACACCTTC. Full variable domain (missing parts from reference TRBV7-2 and TRBJ1-2): GAGVSQSPSNKVTEKGKDVELRCDPISGHTALYWYRQSLGQGLEFLIYFQGNSAPDKSGLPSDRFSAERTGGSVSTLTIQRTQQEDSAVYLCASSHIKGGTGTYGYTFGSGTRLTVV.

The gene calls are TRBV28 and TRBJ1-5; 7 bases map to TRBD1. Germline CDR1 reads MDHEN; CDR2 reads SYDVKM. V was clipped by 5 bases and J by 6 bases; unmatched bases: 10. The CDR3 runs 15 residues. The CDR3: CASSLRDSGFQPQHF. CDR3 nucleotides: TGTGCCAGCAGTCTCCGGGACAGTGGCTTTCAGCCCCAGCATTTT.

This sequence joins TRBV5-1 and TRBJ2-1, with D maybe TRBD1 (5 bases). The CDR3 has 13 amino acids. V was clipped by 0 bases and J by 13 bases, with 14 bases between them. Germline CDR1 SGHRS, CDR2 YFSETQ. The CDR3 reads CASSLAGNQAQFF. CDR3 DNA: TGCGCCAGCAGCTTGGCAGGGAATCAAGCCCAGTTCTTC.

On this clone itself: This CDR3 is also generated by other DNA sequences in the sample. The CDR3 DNA is TGTGCCAGCAGCCCAAGCGGGACGTACGAGCAGTACTTC. Translating it yields CASSPSGTYEQYF. V and J are TRBV6-6 and TRBJ2-7, with 7 positions matching TRBD2. This CDR3 comprises 13 residues. Trimming at V came to 6 bases and at J to 4 bases, leaving 6 bases not matched to a gene. Germline lookup yields CDR1 MNHNY and CDR2 SVGAGI (reference sequence).

The chain has TRBV19 and TRBJ2-2, with 8 bases that match TRBD1. CDR1 and CDR2 (germline): LNHDA, SQIVND (reference sequence). This CDR3 comprises 18 residues. V was pared by 8 bases and J by 4 bases, with 18 bases of the junction left unmatched. CDR3 amino acids: CASEGWDRQQEGTGELFF. Written as DNA, the CDR3 is TGTGCCAGTGAGGGGTGGGACAGGCAGCAAGAAGGCACCGGGGAGCTGTTTTTT.

The genes are TRBV7-2 and TRBJ2-2, with D perhaps TRBD1 or TRBD2 (7 bases each). V was pared by 7 bases and J by 6 bases, with 18 bases between. The CDR3 sequence is 15 residues long. Germline CDR1 and CDR2: SGHTA and FQGNSA. Here the CDR3 reads CASTLGGGTAGELFF. The CDR3 DNA is TGTGCCAGCACCTTGGGAGGGGGGACAGCCGGGGAGCTGTTTTTT.

CDR3 residues: CASSGNTEAFF. The CDR3 DNA follows: TGTGCCAGCAGCGGCAACACTGAAGCTTTCTTT. The V gene is TRBV11-2, the J gene TRBJ1-1; D is uncertain. V lost 5 bases and J lost 2, with 3 bases in between. The CDR3 has 11 amino acids. The germline CDR1 and CDR2 sequences are SGHAT and FQNNGV.

The J gene is TRBJ2-1, the V gene TRBV2; TRBD2 agrees at 12 bases. The CDR3 loop spans 15 amino acids. With V trimmed by 6 bases and J by 2 bases, 2 bases remained unmatched. CDR1 and CDR2 (germline): SNHLY, FYNNEI. In nucleotides, the CDR3 is TGTGCCAGCAGCTGGACTAGCGGGACCTACAATGAGCAGTTCTTC. Protein: CASSWTSGTYNEQFF.

This chain joins TRBV11-2 and TRBJ2-1, with TRBD2 identical over 8 bases. The V gene's germline CDR1 is SGHAT and CDR2 FQNNGV. This CDR3 has 15 residues. Trimming removed 5 bases from V and 2 bases from J; junction bases left unmatched: 5. CDR3 sequence: CASSTSGRTYNEQFF. CDR3 bases: TGTGCCAGCAGCACGAGCGGGAGAACCTACAATGAGCAGTTCTTC.

V is TRBV19 and J is TRBJ1-5, with D tentatively TRBD1 (6 bases). Trimming took 5 bases from V and 0 from J, leaving 11 bases between them. The CDR3 extends over 15 amino acids. CDR1 and CDR2 from the germline V gene are LNHDA and SQIVND (reference sequence). In DNA form, the CDR3 reads TGTGCCAGTAGTCGGGGGGCCTATAGCAATCAGCCCCAGCATTTT. This translates into CASSRGAYSNQPQHF.

The V call is TRBV5-4, the J call TRBJ2-1, with D unclear. In germline, CDR1 is SGHNT, CDR2 YYREEE (reference sequence). This CDR3 region has 14 residues. The germline V and J ends were trimmed by 0 bases and 6 bases, with 10 bases remaining between them. The CDR3 reads CASSLGQVRNEQFF. CDR3 sequence (DNA): TGTGCCAGCAGCTTGGGACAAGTACGCAATGAGCAGTTCTTC.

CDR3 protein: CASSETQGGRAQYF. The DNA for the CDR3 is TGTGCCAGCAGTGAAACTCAGGGCGGGAGGGCCCAGTACTTC. The V call is TRBV6-1, the J call TRBJ2-5; TRBD2 aligns across 9 bases. CDR3 size: 14 residues. The germline V gene has CDR1 MNHNS and CDR2 SASEGT. J lost 9 bases, V lost 2 bases, and 7 bases had no gene match.

This chain connects TRBV18 to TRBJ2-1; 9 nucleotides align to TRBD1. The CDR3 runs to 16 residues. CDR1 and CDR2 from the germline V gene are KGHSH and LQKENI. After removal of 0 bases from V and 10 bases from J, the junction contained 10 bases not matched to a gene. CDR3 amino acids: CASSPPGRTGGIEQFF. CDR3 coding DNA: TGTGCCAGCTCACCACCCGGGCGTACAGGGGGCATAGAGCAGTTCTTC. Full variable domain (rest looked up from reference TRBV18 and TRBJ2-1): NAGVMQNPRHLVRRRGQEARLRCSPMKGHSHVYWYRQLPEEGLKFMVYLQKENIIDESGMPKERFSAEFPKEGPSILRIQQVVRGDSAAYFCASSPPGRTGGIEQFFGPGTRLTVL.

The rearrangement joins TRBV9 to TRBJ2-3; tentative D call: TRBD1 (6 bases). Germline lookup yields CDR1 SGDLS and CDR2 YYNGEE. CDR3 length: 13 residues. V was cut by 5 bases and J by 0 bases, with 7 bases left in between. CDR3 bases: TGTGCCAGCAGAGGGACAAGCACAGATACGCAGTATTTT. It is translated as CASRGTSTDTQYF.

This rearrangement joins TRBV11-2 to TRBJ2-1; 12 bases match TRBD2. The CDR3 is 18 amino acids. Germline assignment: CDR1 SGHAT and CDR2 FQNNGV. Trimming cost V 1 base and J 4 bases; bases outside gene matches: 8. DNA of the CDR3: TGTGCCAGCAGCTTAGTTTCAGGACTAGCGGGACTTTACAATGAGCAGTTCTTC. This encodes CASSLVSGLAGLYNEQFF.

CDR3 bases: TGTGCCAGCTCACCACAGACTAGCGCCATCTCCTACAATGAGCAGTTCTTC. This codes for CASSPQTSAISYNEQFF. The V gene is TRBV18, the J gene TRBJ2-1; 8 bases map to TRBD2. V lost 1 base and J lost 0; bases outside the gene matches: 5. The length of the CDR3 is 17 residues. The V gene's germline CDR1 is KGHSH and CDR2 LQKENI.

In this sample, this clone turned up once. The gene calls are TRBV4-1 and TRBJ2-7; 10 positions match TRBD2. This CDR3 comprises 15 residues. Germline V CDR1 and CDR2: MGHRA, YSYEKL. Trimming at V came to 4 bases and at J to 2 bases, leaving 5 bases not matched to a gene. CDR3 DNA sequence: TGCGCCAGCAGCCCCTGGACTAGCGGAACCTACGAGCAGTACTTC. Amino acid sequence: CASSPWTSGTYEQYF.

This chain links TRBV18 with TRBJ2-7, with 7 bases lining up with TRBD2. This CDR3 contains 16 residues. J lost 3 bases, V lost 3 bases, and 11 bases had no gene match. CDR1 and CDR2 (germline): KGHSH, LQKENI. The chain's CDR3 is CASSPVQGRANYEQYF. The CDR3, as DNA: TGTGCCAGCTCACCGGTTCAAGGGAGGGCCAACTACGAGCAGTACTTC.